This entry describes one T cell receptor (beta chain). This clonotype was seen many times. Its antigen has not been determined. No per-base quality is available; no much larger clone lies one base away. These data are taken from a study of human T cells and chemical hapten exposure (TCRdb year 2021). Background on the whole study: For sensitization, 2% DPC in acetone was applied to an approximately 2 cm by approximately 2 cm area of upper inner arm skin. Libraries were pooled for sequencing, and per-sample TCR yields varied mainly because of small differences in library volumes within the pool. Patch tests used Finn chambers with 0.01% DPC on the upper back, scored after 6 days by International Contact Dermatitis Research Group standards. The mostly female patient cohort included alopecia areata with under or over 50% scalp involvement, alopecia totalis and alopecia universalis. For TCR sequencing, blood came from some 31 alopecia patients at anywhere from one to four time points (pre-sensitization, 2, 6 and 24 weeks). Patient blood was sampled pre-sensitization (week 0) and at 2, 6 and about 24 weeks after DPC sensitization. Patients additionally received weekly therapeutic DPC doses to the scalp throughout the approximately 24-week study period. The study tracked peripheral blood TCR repertoire changes in vivo during primary and secondary sensitization to the hapten diphenylcyclopropenone (DPC) in alopecia patients.

Read against the paper, the sample's time point label means: patch test 1, 2 weeks after DPC sensitization. The treatment or condition label here, explained by the study, means: therapeutic diphenylcyclopropenone sensitization with weekly scalp DPC. At each patch-test visit, blood was drawn before the patch test was applied. To be eligible, patients had to be aged 18 to 70, diagnosed with alopecia and judged suitable for DPC therapy, while pregnant patients were excluded. Total RNA was extracted from unfractionated whole blood that had been collected in Tempus Blood RNA tubes. The germline V gene yields KGHSH for CDR1 and LQKENI for CDR2. The CDR3 runs 13 residues from the cysteine to the phenylalanine. CDR3 DNA is the only sequence kept; it has 39 bases, read in frame from the first base. V and J lose 7 bases and 5 bases, and a span of 11 bases separates them. What the research found in general, with its limitations: Expanded TCRs formed significantly more large CDR3 similarity clusters than pre-sensitization or healthy control sets, consistent with antigen-driven responses. Patch test score was positively correlated with the number of PT1 expanded TCRs, with significance at thresholds 8, 16 and 32 but not at 4. DPC sensitization did not change how many TCRs were above 1 in 1000 frequency, and no evidence was found of alterations in global repertoire structure. Because every patient had alopecia, a presumed autoimmune disease, the patients' immune response might differ from that of healthy individuals. Repeated subsampling changed both the strength of the expansion versus patch-test correlation and the threshold at which the correlation became significant.

The library was produced with RACE. Sequencing took place on a NextSeq 500. Library preparation attached unique molecular identifiers to individual cDNA molecules for quantitative, reproducible TCR counting. Each blood RNA sample was used to sequence both TCR alpha and TCR beta chains. Regarding the original processing steps: A median of around 100,000 TCRs per sample was observed, with a range of about 20,000 to 700,000. The Decombinator software suite was used to annotate the V, J and CDR3 of the TCR reads. For PS versus PT1 abundance plots, all samples were subsampled to the same number of TCRs (28,000). TCRs were defined as expanded if absent before sensitization and observed at least eight times at the 2-week time point. TCRdb redid the processing of the public reads, applying fastp at Q25 and MiXCR, and retained in-frame beta chains. A single entry per CDR3 protein holds the most common genes and DNA from its merged rows. Clone size and V and J calls follow TCRdb, not the original study. The sample contains under 200,000 distinct CDR3 sequences, about 14% of them found a single time. The biggest ten clones account for around 1.7% of the sample.

The specimen comprised whole blood, sampled in connection with sensitization to the hapten diphenylcyclopropenone (DPC). The receptor chain draws on TRBV18 and TRBJ1-4; TRBD1 is perhaps the D gene, given 5 matching bases. This TCR came from a woman aged 25 to 39 with alopecia areata. Some clones in this sample may be carry-over from other donors' samples. The nucleotides read TGTGCCAGCTACAGGAGTAGAAATGAAAAACTGTTTTTT. Its translation reads: CASYRSRNEKLFF.